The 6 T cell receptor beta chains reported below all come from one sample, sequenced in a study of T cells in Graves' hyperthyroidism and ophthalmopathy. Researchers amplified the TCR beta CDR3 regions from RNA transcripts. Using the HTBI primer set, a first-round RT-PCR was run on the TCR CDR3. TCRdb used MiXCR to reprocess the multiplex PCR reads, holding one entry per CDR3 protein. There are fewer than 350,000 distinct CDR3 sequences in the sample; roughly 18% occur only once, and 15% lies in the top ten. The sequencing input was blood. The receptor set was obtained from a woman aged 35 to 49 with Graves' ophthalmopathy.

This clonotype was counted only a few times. The CDR3 bases are TGTGCCAGCAGCTTAGGAGAGGGGCCCGGCTATGGCTACACCTTC. This encodes CASSLGEGPGYGYTF. The chain carries TRBV11-2 and TRBJ1-2; possible D gene TRBD1, 5 bases. V was clipped by 1 base and J by 4 bases, with 13 bases between them. The CDR3 length is 15 residues. Germline loops: CDR1 SGHAT, CDR2 FQNNGV.

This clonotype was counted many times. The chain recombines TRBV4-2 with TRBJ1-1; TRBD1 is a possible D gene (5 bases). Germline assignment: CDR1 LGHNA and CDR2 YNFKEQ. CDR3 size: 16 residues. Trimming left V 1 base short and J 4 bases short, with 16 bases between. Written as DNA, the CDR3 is TGTGCCAGCAGCCAAGCGGGGGTCACATACCCCACTGAAGCTTTCTTT. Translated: CASSQAGVTYPTEAFF.

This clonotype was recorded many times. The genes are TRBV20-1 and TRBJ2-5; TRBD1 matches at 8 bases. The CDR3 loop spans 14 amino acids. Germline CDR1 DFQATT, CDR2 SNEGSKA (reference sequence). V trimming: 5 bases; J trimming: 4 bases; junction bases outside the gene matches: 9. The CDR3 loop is CSAQGAQTAETQYF. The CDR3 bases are TGCAGTGCTCAGGGGGCGCAAACTGCAGAGACCCAGTACTTC.

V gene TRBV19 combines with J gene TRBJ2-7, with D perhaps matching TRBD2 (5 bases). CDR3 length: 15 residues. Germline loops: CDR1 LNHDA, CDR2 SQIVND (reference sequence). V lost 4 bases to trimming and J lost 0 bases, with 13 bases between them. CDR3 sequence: CASSSWETHSYEQYF. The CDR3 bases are TGTGCCAGTAGTAGCTGGGAGACACACTCCTACGAGCAGTACTTC.

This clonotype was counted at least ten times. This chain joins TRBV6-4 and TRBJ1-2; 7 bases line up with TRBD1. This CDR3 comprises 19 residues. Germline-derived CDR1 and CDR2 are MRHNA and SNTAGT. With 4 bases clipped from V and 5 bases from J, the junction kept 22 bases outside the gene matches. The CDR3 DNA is TGTGCCAGCAGTGGAATGGGGTCGGCGGAGGGGGCTCTCTATTATGGCTACACCTTC. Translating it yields CASSGMGSAEGALYYGYTF.

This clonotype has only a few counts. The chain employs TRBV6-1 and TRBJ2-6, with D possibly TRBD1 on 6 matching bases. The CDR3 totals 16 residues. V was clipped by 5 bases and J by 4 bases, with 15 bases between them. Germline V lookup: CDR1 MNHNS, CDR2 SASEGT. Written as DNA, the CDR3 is TGTGCCAGCAGTCCCGACAGGTCCCTCGGGGCCAACGTCCTGACTTTC. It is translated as CASSPDRSLGANVLTF.